This TCR beta chain derives from a study of blood T cell repertoires in COVID-19. This clone was counted only a few times. Germline V gives CDR1 SGHRS, CDR2 YFSETQ. With 2 bases clipped from V and 6 bases from J, the junction kept 4 bases outside the gene matches. The CDR3 covers 13 residues. Sequencing was performed with immunoSEQ multiplex PCR; in TCRdb, only in-frame clones are kept and a portion is missing. Among approximately 130,000 clones, about 80% were seen once, and the ten largest hold 10% to 12%. The V gene is TRBV5-1, the J gene TRBJ1-2; 7 nucleotides match TRBD1. The material sequenced was peripheral blood. The receptor's source is a human donor in a cohort sampled during active COVID-19. CDR3 residues: CASSLGDSDGYTF. CDR3 sequence (DNA): TGCGCCAGCAGCTTAGGGGACAGCGATGGCTACACCTTC.